Below, one TCR beta chain is given with its context. Antigen: not known. Extraction of genomic DNA in unsorted samples used about 90 million PBMCs. The source of the sample is a study of shared clonotypes between healthy human individuals. Regarding the study as a whole: Measured sharing among donors was expected to vary with sequencing depth.

V dropped 8 bases and J dropped 6 bases, with 17 bases sitting between them. This CDR3 has 14 residues. Germline CDR1 MNHEY, CDR2 SVGAGI. Replicate PCRs were loaded with approximately 300 ng DNA from unsorted PBMC, around 30,000 T cell genomes. Authors' analysis steps: Junction-only immunoSEQ sequences carried no quality scores, so filtering differed. Some clones are missing from TCRdb's copy, which holds only in-frame ones; the method was immunoSEQ multiplex PCR. The DNA was the basis for D and trimming; V, J and clone size are from that table. Of 500,000 to 650,000 clones listed, roughly four fifths are singletons.

J is TRBJ1-5 and V is TRBV6-5; D may be TRBD1 (6 bases). The source is a woman between 35 and 50 years old in good health. Some clones in this sample may be carry-over from other donors' samples. The sequencing sample was made of PBMCs. The CDR3 region has the DNA TGTGCCAGCGCCCCCGAGGGGGGGGTTCAGCCCCAGCATTTT. Protein sequence: CASAPEGGVQPQHF.